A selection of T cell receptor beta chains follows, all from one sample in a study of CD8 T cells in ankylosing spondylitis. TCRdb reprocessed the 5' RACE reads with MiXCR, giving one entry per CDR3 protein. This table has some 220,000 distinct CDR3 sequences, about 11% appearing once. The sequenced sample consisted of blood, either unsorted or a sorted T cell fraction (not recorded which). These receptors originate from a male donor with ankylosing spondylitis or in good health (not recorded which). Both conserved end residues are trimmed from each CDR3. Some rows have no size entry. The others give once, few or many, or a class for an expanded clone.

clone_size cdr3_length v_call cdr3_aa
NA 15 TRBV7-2 ASSLTGRSFWDTEAF
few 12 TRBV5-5 ASSLPDGSDTQY
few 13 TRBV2 ASSEGTNMPGELF
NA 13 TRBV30 AWSNPSLGDTEAF
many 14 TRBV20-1 SASGLAGPSYNEQF
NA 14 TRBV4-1 ASSHSPGQGLYGYT
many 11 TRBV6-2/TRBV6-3 ASRDREDTEAF
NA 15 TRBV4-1 ASSQEGGHPLRGEQF
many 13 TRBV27 ASKETPKTHREQY
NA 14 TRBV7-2 ASSLQGALNTGELF
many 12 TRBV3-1 ASSQVAGSNEQF
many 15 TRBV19 ASLPSGGQGGTGELF
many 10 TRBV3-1 ASSQAEMELF
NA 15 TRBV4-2 ASSPTRSGQMNTEAF
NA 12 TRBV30 AWMAGSGANVLT
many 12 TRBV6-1 ASRPQGRTGELF
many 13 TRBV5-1 ASSPRDRGGYEQY
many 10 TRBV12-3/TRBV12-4 ASTIGGPEAF
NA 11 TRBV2 ASATGDSSQVE
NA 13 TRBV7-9 ASSPRPHVTDTQY
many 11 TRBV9 ASSVFPGNEQF
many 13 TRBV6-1 ASSEGQGRTYEQY
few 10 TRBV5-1 ASSLARQVQF
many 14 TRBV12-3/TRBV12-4 ASSPSRAYTNYGYT
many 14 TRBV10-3 AISESLKTGEETQY
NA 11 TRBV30 AWNKGLDCGYT
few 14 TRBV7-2 ASSLKGLAGGNEQF
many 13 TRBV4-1 ASSLLVRVSYEQY
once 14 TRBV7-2 ASSSTGTFAGQPQH
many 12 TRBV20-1 SARSSGDTDTQY
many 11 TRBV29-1 SVLTGFGDEQF